These T cell receptor beta chains were read from a single sample in a study of shared clonotypes between healthy human individuals. Repertoires were generated with immunoSEQ multiplex PCR, while TCRdb's copy carries only in-frame clones and drops some. The data contain about 560,000 clones, around 81% of them singletons. Sequencing was carried out using PBMCs. The receptor set was obtained from a woman aged 40 to 55 in good health. Some clones in this sample may be carry-over from other donors' samples. Each CDR3 is given with its conserved first and last residue. D genes are given only for firm matches.

D | length | V | CDR3
TRBD1 | 15 | TRBV5-5 | CASSATDREPYEQYF
- | 14 | TRBV21-1 | CARAFRDRGQEAFF
TRBD2 | 16 | TRBV6-6 | CASSHLVREGPNTQYF
- | 14 | TRBV30 | CAWNPVSVYNEQFF
TRBD2 | 17 | TRBV7-2 | CASSWVAGASGANVLTF
- | 14 | TRBV28 | CASTYPNRNQPQHF
TRBD2 | 13 | TRBV29-1 | CSVVTGGSYEQYF
TRBD2 | 16 | TRBV5-1 | CASSTSSSGGYNEQFF
- | 14 | TRBV7-3 | CASSSTSPNNEQFF
- | 13 | TRBV27 | CASSFALGYEQYF
- | 13 | TRBV7-8 | CASSLNQGQPQHF
- | 13 | TRBV5-1 | CASSLDYYNEQFF
TRBD1 | 15 | TRBV5-5 | CASSLGFTGDSGYTF
- | 14 | TRBV7-2 | CASSLGLGSGGYTF
- | 13 | TRBV4-2 | CASSQDRAYEQYF
- | 13 | TRBV7-8 | CASSGRTSNTIYF
- | 13 | TRBV19 | CASSLSDQETQYF
- | 16 | TRBV6-1 | CASSVDRYSGANVLTF
- | 11 | TRBV6-6 | CASSYGDGKYF
TRBD1 | 20 | TRBV4-3 | CASSQEYRQGTLSGANVLTF
- | 12 | TRBV2 | CASSDDGQPQHF
- | 17 | TRBV10-3 | CAISESGSIGNTGELFF
TRBD2 | 14 | TRBV9 | CASSVDSGSGEQYF
- | 16 | TRBV7-6 | CASSLARPGTGNTIYF
TRBD1 | 17 | TRBV27 | CASSLRGGVGANTEAFF
- | 13 | TRBV30 | CAWSASGTDTQYF
- | 12 | TRBV5-1 | CASSSYFPTQYF
TRBD1 | 15 | TRBV10-2 | CASSEVGTGGHGYTF
- | 15 | TRBV7-7 | CASSSSLNPYNEQFF
- | 16 | TRBV5-1 | CASSADVGTTNTEAFF
- | 13 | TRBV11-1 | CASSLDPSYEQYF
TRBD1 | 13 | TRBV6-4 | CASSSQGDTGYTF
- | 13 | TRBV7-2 | CASSRTYGNEQFF
TRBD2 | 17 | TRBV18 | CASSPLGTSGTYNEQFF
- | 14 | TRBV2 | CASSGTRGYNEQFF
TRBD2 | 17 | TRBV7-2 | CASSVDPGTSGRDTQYF
TRBD2 | 16 | TRBV7-6 | CASSFASGTVTDTQYF
- | 9 | TRBV7-9 | CASSLDLTF
TRBD1 | 13 | TRBV10-3 | CAINEGAEETQYF
- | 16 | TRBV6-5 | CASSYSRNKGPDTQYF
TRBD1 | 16 | TRBV10-2 | CASSVGRDRGSGELFF
TRBD1 | 15 | TRBV28 | CASSLFDRVNTEAFF
TRBD2 | 15 | TRBV11-3 | CASSDLVGGPGELFF
- | 12 | TRBV5-5 | CASSPNWNEQFF
- | 15 | TRBV6-1 | CASSERGVGGTEAFF
- | 16 | TRBV7-3 | CASSLNPRRSTDTQYF
- | 14 | TRBV27 | CASSGVRQYNEQFF
TRBD2 | 16 | TRBV19 | CASSIAGTSGRNEQFF
TRBD1 | 19 | TRBV19 | CASSFPGQGAVYGNQPQHF
- | 13 | TRBV30 | CAATYRRNTEAFF
TRBD2 | 17 | TRBV5-1 | CASSLGAGTSGTGELFF
TRBD2 | 15 | TRBV19 | CASSIGSGDYNEQFF
TRBD1 | 15 | TRBV15 | CATSRASDRGYEQYF
- | 14 | TRBV12-1 | CASSLGGYDYGYTF
- | 13 | TRBV4-3 | CASSQGGLYEQYF
- | 13 | TRBV7-9 | CASSRTPQETQYF
TRBD1 | 18 | TRBV5-1 | CASSFPGTGGDAIETQYF